This TCR beta chain was recorded in a study of blood T cell repertoires in COVID-19. Looking at the study overall: PBMCs, B-cell-depleted T cells, or T cells were the source of the cDNA or gDNA that made up the material.

The study assigned cohorts using participant-reported clinical history. Sequencing was performed with immunoSEQ multiplex PCR; in TCRdb, only in-frame clones are kept and a portion is missing. The sample contains approximately 340,000 clones, roughly 92% of which appear only once. CDR3 length: 17 amino acids. CDR1 is MGHRA, CDR2 YSYEKL, per germline. The trim removed 0 bases at V and 3 bases at J, leaving 10 bases unmatched. The source of this sequence is a woman aged 40 to 55 who had been exposed to COVID-19. J is TRBJ1-1 and V is TRBV4-1; 7 positions match TRBD1. Sequenced input: PBMCs or T cells enriched from blood (not recorded which). The CDR3 sequence: CASSQDFVTGDYTEAFF. The CDR3 DNA follows: TGCGCCAGCAGCCAAGATTTTGTCACAGGGGATTACACTGAAGCTTTCTTT.